This TCR beta chain was profiled in a study of blood T cell repertoires in COVID-19. Profiling relied on immunoSEQ multiplex PCR, and the TCRdb table lists in-frame clones only, not all of them. The sample records about 120,000 clones, about 74% being singletons. Germline lookup yields CDR1 LGHNT and CDR2 FRNRAP. The trim removed 2 bases at V and 8 bases at J, leaving 10 bases unmatched. This CDR3 is 16 amino acids long. This clone was observed a few times. The V call is TRBV12-5, the J call TRBJ1-4; TRBD1 matches at 8 bases. The TCR was taken from a man between 60 and 75 years old with acute or convalescent COVID-19. The sequencing input was peripheral blood. The CDR3 nucleotides read TGTGCTAGTGGTTTGCGGCAGGGGGCGCGTGAAGAAAAACTGTTTTTT. It codes for CASGLRQGAREEKLFF. The entire variable domain, with the rest obtained from reference TRBV12-5 and TRBJ1-4, is as follows: DARVTQTPRHKVTEMGQEVTMRCQPILGHNTVFWYRQTMMQGLELLAYFRNRAPLDDSGMPKDRFSAEMPDATLATLKIQPSEPRDSAVYFCASGLRQGAREEKLFFGSGTQLSVL.